These T cell receptor beta chains were read from a single sample in a study of blood T cell repertoires in COVID-19. Sequencing used immunoSEQ multiplex PCR; TCRdb keeps in-frame clones, though not all of them. The sample lists about 350,000 clones; 88% were seen once. The sequenced sample consisted of peripheral blood. These TCRs come from an older woman with COVID-19, enrolled during active disease. The CDR3 runs from the conserved cysteine through the conserved F or W. The D gene is left open where the match is weak. The size entry is marked missing in some rows and otherwise reads once, few, many or a size class.

j_gene: TRBJ2-7
abundance: .
v_gene: TRBV6-6
d_gene: TRBD1
CDR3aa: CASTQGAGSYEQYF
CDR3nt: TGTGCCAGCACCCAGGGGGCGGGCTCCTACGAGCAGTACTTC

j_gene: TRBJ1-1
abundance: .
v_gene: TRBV7-8
d_gene: .
CDR3aa: CASSFHPLNTEAFF
CDR3nt: TGTGCCAGCAGCTTTCATCCCCTGAACACTGAAGCTTTCTTT

j_gene: TRBJ1-1
abundance: .
v_gene: TRBV5-1
d_gene: .
CDR3aa: CASSLAPREGGEAFF
CDR3nt: TGCGCCAGCAGCTTGGCCCCCCGGGAAGGGGGTGAAGCTTTCTTT

j_gene: TRBJ2-5
abundance: .
v_gene: TRBV18
d_gene: TRBD2
CDR3aa: CASSPIPSGETQYF
CDR3nt: TGTGCCAGCTCACCAATCCCTAGCGGGGAGACCCAGTACTTC

j_gene: TRBJ1-1
abundance: .
v_gene: TRBV5-4
d_gene: .
CDR3aa: CASSTRGGDTEAFF
CDR3nt: TGTGCCAGCAGCACCAGGGGAGGGGACACTGAAGCTTTCTTT

j_gene: TRBJ1-1
abundance: .
v_gene: TRBV30
d_gene: .
CDR3aa: CAWGQGRDTEAFF
CDR3nt: TGTGCCTGGGGGCAGGGGAGGGACACTGAAGCTTTCTTT

j_gene: TRBJ2-1
abundance: once
v_gene: TRBV6-2/TRBV6-3
d_gene: .
CDR3aa: CASSYSFRGNEQFF
CDR3nt: TGTGCCAGCAGTTACTCGTTTAGGGGCAATGAGCAGTTCTTC

j_gene: TRBJ2-7
abundance: .
v_gene: TRBV7-2
d_gene: .
CDR3aa: CASSLDRQSYEQYF
CDR3nt: TGTGCCAGCAGCTTAGACAGGCAATCCTACGAGCAGTACTTC

j_gene: TRBJ2-7
abundance: .
v_gene: TRBV5-6
d_gene: .
CDR3aa: CASSFLSGGLSYEQYF
CDR3nt: TGTGCCAGCAGCTTCCTCTCGGGGGGCCTATCCTACGAGCAGTACTTC

j_gene: TRBJ2-2
abundance: .
v_gene: TRBV28
d_gene: TRBD1
CDR3aa: CASSPTDRPTTGELFF
CDR3nt: TGTGCCAGCAGTCCGACGGACAGGCCCACTACCGGGGAGCTGTTTTTT

j_gene: TRBJ2-7
abundance: once
v_gene: TRBV5-8
d_gene: .
CDR3aa: CASRRWGVSYEQYF
CDR3nt: TGTGCCAGCAGAAGGTGGGGGGTCTCCTACGAGCAGTACTTC

j_gene: TRBJ2-7
abundance: .
v_gene: TRBV21-1
d_gene: .
CDR3aa: CASSPRDSLYEQYF
CDR3nt: TGTGCCAGCAGCCCCCGGGACAGTCTGTACGAGCAGTACTTC

j_gene: TRBJ1-2
abundance: once
v_gene: TRBV3-1/TRBV3-2
d_gene: .
CDR3aa: CASSQETSNLRGYYGYTF
CDR3nt: TGTGCCAGCAGCCAAGAGACCTCGAACCTCAGAGGATACTATGGCTACACCTTC

j_gene: TRBJ1-1
abundance: .
v_gene: TRBV2
d_gene: .
CDR3aa: CASVGGRDTEAFF
CDR3nt: TGTGCCAGCGTGGGGGGAAGGGACACTGAAGCTTTCTTT

j_gene: TRBJ1-2
abundance: .
v_gene: TRBV20-1
d_gene: .
CDR3aa: CSARGGDGYTF
CDR3nt: TGCAGTGCAAGAGGGGGGGATGGCTACACCTTC

j_gene: TRBJ2-7
abundance: once
v_gene: TRBV4-1
d_gene: .
CDR3aa: CASSQPYIGREKREQYF
CDR3nt: TGCGCCAGCAGCCAGCCATATATCGGCAGGGAAAAGCGCGAGCAGTACTTC

j_gene: TRBJ1-1
abundance: .
v_gene: TRBV19
d_gene: .
CDR3aa: CASDATRGNTEAFF
CDR3nt: TGTGCCAGCGACGCGACTCGCGGCAACACTGAAGCTTTCTTT

j_gene: TRBJ1-5
abundance: .
v_gene: TRBV5-4
d_gene: .
CDR3aa: CASSFGPGQGLQPQHF
CDR3nt: .

j_gene: TRBJ1-2
abundance: .
v_gene: TRBV5-6
d_gene: .
CDR3aa: CASSLGEGPNYGYTF
CDR3nt: TGTGCCAGCAGCTTGGGGGAGGGGCCCAACTATGGCTACACCTTC

j_gene: TRBJ2-1
abundance: .
v_gene: TRBV6-5
d_gene: TRBD2
CDR3aa: CASSQLAGWDNEQFF
CDR3nt: TGTGCCAGCAGTCAACTAGCGGGGTGGGACAATGAGCAGTTCTTC

j_gene: TRBJ2-1
abundance: .
v_gene: TRBV2
d_gene: .
CDR3aa: CASSEQGSYNEQFF
CDR3nt: TGTGCCAGCAGTGAACAGGGTTCCTACAATGAGCAGTTCTTC

j_gene: TRBJ2-1
abundance: .
v_gene: TRBV9
d_gene: .
CDR3aa: CASSVTGSSYNEQFF
CDR3nt: TGTGCCAGCAGCGTGACAGGTAGCTCCTACAATGAGCAGTTCTTC

j_gene: TRBJ2-5
abundance: once
v_gene: TRBV11-2
d_gene: .
CDR3aa: CASSQGSLETQYF
CDR3nt: TGTGCCAGCAGCCAGGGTTCTTTGGAGACCCAGTACTTC

j_gene: TRBJ2-7
abundance: .
v_gene: TRBV5-1
d_gene: TRBD1
CDR3aa: CASSGQGAYEQYF
CDR3nt: TGCGCCAGCAGCGGACAGGGAGCCTACGAGCAGTACTTC

j_gene: TRBJ1-2
abundance: .
v_gene: TRBV7-8
d_gene: .
CDR3aa: CASSLLSLNYGYTF
CDR3nt: TGTGCCAGCAGCTTACTATCCCTCAACTATGGCTACACCTTC

j_gene: TRBJ1-2
abundance: .
v_gene: TRBV6-1
d_gene: .
CDR3aa: CASSEISTGWGYTF
CDR3nt: TGTGCCAGCAGTGAAATATCTACAGGGTGGGGCTACACCTTC

j_gene: TRBJ1-1
abundance: few
v_gene: TRBV5-1
d_gene: .
CDR3aa: CASSPTQVNTEAFF
CDR3nt: TGCGCCAGCAGCCCAACCCAGGTGAACACTGAAGCTTTCTTT

j_gene: TRBJ2-3
abundance: .
v_gene: TRBV7-6
d_gene: .
CDR3aa: CASSLAALVAGYTDTQYF
CDR3nt: TGTGCCAGCAGCTTAGCAGCCCTGGTCGCGGGGTACACAGATACGCAGTATTTT

j_gene: TRBJ2-7
abundance: many
v_gene: TRBV2
d_gene: .
CDR3aa: CASIVSPSYEQYF
CDR3nt: TGTGCCAGTATAGTTAGCCCGTCCTACGAGCAGTACTTC

j_gene: TRBJ1-1
abundance: .
v_gene: TRBV27
d_gene: TRBD1
CDR3aa: CASSLYTGGTEAFF
CDR3nt: TGTGCCAGCAGTTTATATACAGGGGGCACTGAAGCTTTCTTT

j_gene: TRBJ2-5
abundance: once
v_gene: TRBV24-1
d_gene: .
CDR3aa: CATSDSRDLETQYF
CDR3nt: TGTGCCACCAGTGATTCGCGGGACTTGGAGACCCAGTACTTC

j_gene: TRBJ1-1
abundance: once
v_gene: TRBV9
d_gene: .
CDR3aa: CASSVGGGAQGSEAFF
CDR3nt: TGTGCCAGCAGCGTAGGAGGGGGGGCGCAGGGATCTGAAGCTTTCTTT

j_gene: TRBJ1-6
abundance: .
v_gene: TRBV6-5
d_gene: TRBD1
CDR3aa: CASSFGQVNSPLHF
CDR3nt: TGTGCCAGCAGTTTCGGACAGGTCAACTCACCCCTCCACTTT

j_gene: TRBJ2-3
abundance: .
v_gene: TRBV9
d_gene: TRBD1
CDR3aa: CASSVSGTATDTQYF
CDR3nt: TGTGCCAGCAGCGTAAGTGGGACAGCCACAGATACGCAGTATTTT

j_gene: TRBJ1-1
abundance: .
v_gene: TRBV30
d_gene: .
CDR3aa: CAWSVRGLNTEAFF
CDR3nt: TGTGCCTGGAGTGTACGAGGGTTAAACACTGAAGCTTTCTTT

j_gene: TRBJ1-6
abundance: .
v_gene: TRBV5-4
d_gene: TRBD1
CDR3aa: CASSLGTGENSPLHF
CDR3nt: TGTGCCAGCAGCTTAGGGACAGGGGAGAATTCACCCCTCCACTTT

j_gene: TRBJ2-7
abundance: .
v_gene: TRBV14
d_gene: TRBD1
CDR3aa: CASSLRSDRTYEQYF
CDR3nt: TGTGCCAGCAGCCTTAGGTCGGACAGGACCTACGAGCAGTACTTC

j_gene: TRBJ2-3
abundance: .
v_gene: TRBV3-1/TRBV3-2
d_gene: .
CDR3aa: CASSHLGLPGTDTQYF
CDR3nt: TGTGCCAGCAGCCACCTGGGACTGCCGGGCACGGATACGCAGTATTTT

j_gene: TRBJ1-1
abundance: .
v_gene: TRBV6-5
d_gene: .
CDR3aa: CASSRTAGTAFF
CDR3nt: TGTGCCAGCAGCCGGACAGCCGGGACGGCTTTCTTT

j_gene: TRBJ2-1
abundance: .
v_gene: TRBV12-3/TRBV12-4
d_gene: .
CDR3aa: CASSFGPEGFF
CDR3nt: TGTGCCAGCAGTTTTGGGCCAGAAGGGTTCTTC

j_gene: TRBJ1-5
abundance: few
v_gene: TRBV18
d_gene: .
CDR3aa: CASSLEPGAENQPQHF
CDR3nt: TGTGCCAGCTCACTGGAGCCAGGGGCCGAGAATCAGCCCCAGCATTTT

j_gene: TRBJ2-3
abundance: .
v_gene: TRBV20-1
d_gene: .
CDR3aa: CSASPTRSGIDTQYF
CDR3nt: TGCAGTGCTAGTCCGACTAGAAGCGGCATAGATACGCAGTATTTT

j_gene: TRBJ1-6
abundance: .
v_gene: TRBV5-6
d_gene: TRBD1
CDR3aa: CASSLVSGGYSPLHF
CDR3nt: TGTGCCAGCAGCTTGGTTTCAGGGGGGTATTCACCCCTCCACTTT